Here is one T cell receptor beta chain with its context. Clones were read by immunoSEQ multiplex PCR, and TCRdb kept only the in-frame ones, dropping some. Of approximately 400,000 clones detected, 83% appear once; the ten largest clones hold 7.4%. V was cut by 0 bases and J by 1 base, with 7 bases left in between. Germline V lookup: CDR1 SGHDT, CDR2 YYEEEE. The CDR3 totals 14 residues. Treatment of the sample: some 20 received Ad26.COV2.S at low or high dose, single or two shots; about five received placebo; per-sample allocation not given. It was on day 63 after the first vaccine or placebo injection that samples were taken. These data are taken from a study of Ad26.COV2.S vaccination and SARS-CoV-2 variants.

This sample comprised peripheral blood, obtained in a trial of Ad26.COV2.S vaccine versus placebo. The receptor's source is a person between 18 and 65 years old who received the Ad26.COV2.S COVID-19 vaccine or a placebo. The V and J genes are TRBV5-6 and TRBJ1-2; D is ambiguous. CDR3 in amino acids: CASSLARINYGYTF. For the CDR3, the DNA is TGTGCCAGCAGCTTGGCCCGAATTAACTATGGCTACACCTTC.